The 2 T cell receptor beta chains below were found in one sample sequenced in a study of T cells in Graves' hyperthyroidism and ophthalmopathy. RNA transcripts yielded amplified TCR beta CDR3 regions. TCR CDR3 underwent first-round RT-PCR with the HTBI primer set. In TCRdb, the multiplex PCR reads were re-called with MiXCR into one record per CDR3 protein. Of under 450,000 distinct CDR3 sequences in the sample, approximately 15% were seen once. The specimen was blood. These receptors originate from a woman between 18 and 30 years old with Graves' hyperthyroidism.

The V call is TRBV5-6, the J call TRBJ1-5, with D possibly being TRBD1 (5 bases). Germline CDR1 is SGHDT and CDR2 is YYEEEE. CDR3 length equals 16 residues. Trimming pared 4 bases from V and 0 bases from J, leaving 14 bases between. The CDR3 here is CASSERGLNSNQPQHF. The CDR3 DNA is TGTGCCAGCAGCGAACGGGGACTCAATAGCAATCAGCCCCAGCATTTT.

The chain links TRBV10-1 to TRBJ2-1, with D maybe TRBD1 (6 bases). Germline-derived CDR1 and CDR2 are WNHNN and SYGVQD (reference sequence). The CDR3 sequence is 16 residues long. Trimming left V 3 bases short and J 2 bases short, with 14 bases between. In nucleotides, the CDR3 is TGCGCCAGCAGTGACCAGTCGACAGGACCCTACAATGAGCAGTTCTTC. As protein: CASSDQSTGPYNEQFF.